This record covers a single T cell receptor (beta chain). No antigen is known for it. The sample belongs to a study of PD-L1 blockade in urothelial cancer. About the study: Blood gave a median roughly 150,000 T cells.

Study-level findings and limits: Stronger expansion of tumor-associated clones in blood at 3 weeks distinguished durable-benefit patients.

J lost 4 bases, V lost 8 bases, and 4 bases had no gene match. CDR3 length: 12 amino acids. CDR1 and CDR2 (germline): MNHEY, SMNVEV (reference sequence). Sequenced by immunoSEQ multiplex PCR; TCRdb stores in-frame clones only, minus some. The top ten clones hold around 8% of a sample with roughly 45,000 clones, about 85% of them seen once. The sequenced sample was PBMCs, obtained around atezolizumab (anti-PD-L1) treatment. The chain employs TRBV27 and TRBJ2-5; 7 bases are shared with TRBD1. This clonotype originated in a man between 60 and 70 years old with urothelial cancer. Here the CDR3 reads CASPDRVETQYF. CDR3 sequence (DNA): TGTGCCAGCCCCGACAGGGTAGAGACCCAGTACTTC.